A selection of T cell receptor beta chains follows, all from one sample in a study of regulatory T cells in long-lasting Graves disease. TCRdb fed the multiplex PCR reads into MiXCR, producing one record per CDR3 protein. The table includes roughly 400,000 distinct CDR3 sequences, 20% detected once. The input for sequencing was peripheral blood mononuclear cells (PBMCs), taken when the disease was refractory, from a patient treated with antithyroid drugs. The receptors were gathered from a female donor with Graves disease. Each CDR3 is given with its conserved first and last residue. The D gene is left open where the match is weak. Clone size, where shown, is once, few, many, or a class for clones that have expanded.

many	.	TRBV12-3/TRBV12-4	TRBJ1-2	CASSLGGVGYGYTF	TGTGCCAGCAGTTTAGGAGGGGTTGGGTATGGCTACACCTTC
.	TRBD1	TRBV14	TRBJ2-5	CASSQTLDREETQYF	TGTGCCAGCAGCCAAACCCTGGACAGGGAAGAGACCCAGTACTTC
many	TRBD1	TRBV30	TRBJ1-4	CAFDRGSDEKLFF	TGTGCCTTTGACAGGGGAAGTGATGAAAAACTGTTTTTT
.	TRBD2	TRBV7-9	TRBJ2-7	CASSRRAGTSVNEQYF	TGTGCCAGCAGCCGCCGGGCCGGGACTAGCGTAAACGAGCAGTACTTC
.	.	TRBV7-6	TRBJ1-5	CASSHLGVGNQPQHF	TGTGCCAGCAGCCACCTGGGGGTTGGCAATCAGCCCCAGCATTTT
many	.	TRBV6-1	TRBJ1-5	CASSEGRASNQPQHF	TGTGCCAGCAGTGAAGGACGGGCTAGCAATCAGCCCCAGCATTTT
many	.	TRBV3-1	TRBJ2-7	CASSPEWRDYEQYF	TGTGCCAGCAGCCCCGAGTGGAGGGACTACGAGCAGTACTTC
many	TRBD2	TRBV18	TRBJ2-5	CASSPTTSGMETQYF	TGTGCCAGCTCACCCACGACTAGCGGGATGGAGACCCAGTACTTC
many	.	TRBV15	TRBJ2-7	CATSFVRRGSDSYEQYF	TGTGCCACCAGCTTCGTTCGGCGAGGGTCAGATTCCTACGAGCAGTACTTC
many	TRBD1	TRBV12-3/TRBV12-4	TRBJ2-5	CASSPGTGKETQYF	TGTGCCAGCAGTCCGGGGACAGGGAAGGAGACCCAGTACTTC
many	TRBD1	TRBV7-9	TRBJ2-5	CASSSGTGVEETQYF	TGTGCCAGCAGCTCCGGGACAGGGGTGGAGGAGACCCAGTACTTC
few	TRBD2	TRBV20-1	TRBJ2-7	CSVRLAGAYEQYF	TGCAGTGTTAGACTAGCGGGGGCCTACGAGCAGTACTTC
many	TRBD2	TRBV2	TRBJ2-7	CASSEGLAGVGLYEQYF	TGTGCCAGCAGTGAGGGACTAGCGGGAGTAGGGCTCTACGAGCAGTACTTC
many	TRBD1	TRBV2	TRBJ1-4	CASRETTGGPLSENEKLFF	TGTGCCAGCAGGGAGACGACAGGGGGCCCTCTATCGGAAAATGAAAAACTGTTTTTT
many	TRBD1	TRBV11-2	TRBJ2-2	CASSSGGAGGELFF	TGTGCCAGCAGTTCAGGGGGCGCTGGCGGGGAGCTGTTTTTT
few	TRBD2	TRBV12-3/TRBV12-4	TRBJ2-7	CAIASGKGYEQYF	TGTGCCATAGCTAGCGGAAAGGGCTACGAGCAGTACTTC
many	.	TRBV6-1	TRBJ1-2	CASGRRGEGYTF	TGTGCCAGCGGCAGACGGGGCGAGGGCTACACCTTC
many	.	TRBV7-9	TRBJ2-5	CASSFGDQQETQYF	TGTGCCAGCAGCTTCGGAGACCAACAAGAGACCCAGTACTTC
.	.	TRBV6-2/TRBV6-3	TRBJ1-5	CASSYPSPQHF	TGTGCCAGCAGCTACCCATCGCCCCAGCATTTT
many	TRBD2	TRBV20-1	TRBJ2-7	CSARGGGGYEQYF	TGCAGTGCTCGCGGGGGTGGAGGGTACGAGCAGTACTTC
.	TRBD2	TRBV7-2	TRBJ2-7	CASSYGGIGYEQYF	TGTGCCAGCAGTTACGGGGGGATTGGCTACGAGCAGTACTTC
many	TRBD2	TRBV10-3	TRBJ2-2	CAIRQGLVPTGELFF	TGTGCCATCAGGCAGGGACTAGTGCCCACCGGGGAGCTGTTTTTT
many	.	TRBV7-2	TRBJ2-7	CASSGLAYEQYF	TGTGCCAGCAGTGGACTGGCCTACGAGCAGTACTTC
few	TRBD1	TRBV13	TRBJ1-6	CASSPGTGGANSPLHF	TGTGCCAGCAGCCCTGGGACAGGGGGCGCGAATTCACCCCTCCACTTT
.	TRBD2	TRBV18	TRBJ2-1	CASSSLAGGESNEQFF	TGTGCCAGCTCAAGTCTAGCGGGAGGAGAATCCAATGAGCAGTTCTTC
many	.	TRBV12-3/TRBV12-4	TRBJ2-7	CASSLGWRREQYF	TGTGCCAGCAGTTTAGGGTGGAGGCGCGAGCAGTACTTC
few	.	TRBV24-1	TRBJ1-1	CATSAPGGDPTFF	TGTGCCACCAGTGCCCCCGGGGGGGACCCAACTTTCTTT
.	.	TRBV27	TRBJ2-1	CASSYGATSYNEQFF	TGTGCCAGCAGTTACGGCGCTACCTCATACAATGAGCAGTTCTTC
once	.	TRBV14	TRBJ2-7	CASSTFGGSYEQYF	TGTGCCAGCAGCACCTTTGGGGGGTCCTACGAGCAGTACTTC
many	.	TRBV6-2/TRBV6-3	TRBJ2-7	CASSYLGQEQYF	TGTGCCAGCAGTTACCTAGGACAGGAGCAGTACTTC
few	.	TRBV7-2	TRBJ2-5	CASSLRGLYQETQYF	TGTGCCAGCAGCTTAAGGGGCCTGTACCAAGAGACCCAGTACTTC
.	TRBD1	TRBV20-1	TRBJ1-1	CSAPTTGGTEAFF	TGCAGTGCTCCTACCACAGGGGGCACTGAAGCTTTCTTT
.	.	TRBV20-1	TRBJ1-5	CSAREVGPGLLSNQPQHF	TGCAGTGCTAGAGAGGTAGGACCGGGCCTCCTTAGCAATCAGCCCCAGCATTTT
few	TRBD2	TRBV6-1	TRBJ2-7	CASSDTSGNFYEQYF	TGTGCCAGCAGTGATACTAGCGGGAATTTTTACGAGCAGTACTTC
.	.	TRBV3-1	TRBJ1-2	CASSPLGRYTGYGYTF	TGTGCCAGCAGCCCCCTCGGACGGTATACGGGCTATGGCTACACCTTC
once	.	TRBV7-2	TRBJ2-3	CASMSRNTDTQYF	TGTGCCAGCATGAGTCGGAACACAGATACGCAGTATTTT
once	TRBD2	TRBV19	TRBJ2-1	CASTVPGLGHNEQFF	TGTGCCAGTACCGTGCCGGGACTAGGCCACAATGAGCAGTTCTTC
few	.	TRBV7-2	TRBJ2-2	CASSVRRVPNTGELFF	TGTGCCAGCAGCGTTCGCCGGGTCCCTAACACCGGGGAGCTGTTTTTT
few	TRBD2	TRBV6-1	TRBJ2-7	CASGTFSGNTYEQYF	TGTGCCAGCGGCACATTCAGCGGGAACACCTACGAGCAGTACTTC
many	TRBD2	TRBV27	TRBJ2-3	CASSLTSGSLADTQYF	TGTGCCAGCAGTTTAACTAGCGGGAGCTTGGCAGATACGCAGTATTTT